This T cell receptor (beta chain) was captured by sequencing in a study of T cell responses to AZD1222 COVID-19 vaccine. Study details: Analysis merged second doses at about 4 or about 12 weeks. Whole-study findings and limits: Sampling captured repertoires only after the peak T cell response. Clonal diversity was possibly underestimated, and white British individuals and females predominated among donors.

A remark on this clone: What it binds is unknown.

CDR3 length equals 17 residues. Germline values: CDR1 LGHDT, CDR2 YNNKEL (reference sequence). With V trimmed by 4 bases and J by 5 bases, 11 bases remained unmatched. TCRdb's copy holds only in-frame clones and misses some; the assay was immunoSEQ multiplex PCR. The sample carries 55,000 to 75,000 clones, about nine tenths recorded once. Material: peripheral blood, obtained on day 0 of AZD1222 vaccination. This receptor was obtained from an adult in good health. V and J are TRBV3-1 (or the pseudogene TRBV3-2) and TRBJ2-1; TRBD1 aligns across 10 bases. The CDR3 loop is CASSRGQGRRTNNEQFF. In nucleotides, the CDR3 is TGTGCCAGCAGCCGGGGACAGGGGCGGCGGACTAACAATGAGCAGTTCTTC.